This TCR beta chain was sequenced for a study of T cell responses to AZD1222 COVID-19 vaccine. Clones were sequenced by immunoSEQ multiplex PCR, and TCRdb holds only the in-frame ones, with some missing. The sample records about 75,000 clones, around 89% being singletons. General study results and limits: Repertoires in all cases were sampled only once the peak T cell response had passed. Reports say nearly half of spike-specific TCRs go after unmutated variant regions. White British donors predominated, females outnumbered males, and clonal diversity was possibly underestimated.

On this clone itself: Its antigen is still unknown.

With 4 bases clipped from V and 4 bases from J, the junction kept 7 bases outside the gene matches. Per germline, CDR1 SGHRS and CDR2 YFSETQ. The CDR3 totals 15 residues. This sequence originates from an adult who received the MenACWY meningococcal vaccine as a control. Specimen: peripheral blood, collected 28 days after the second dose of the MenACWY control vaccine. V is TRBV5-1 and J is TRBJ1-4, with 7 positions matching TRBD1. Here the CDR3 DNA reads TGCGCCAGCAGCGCTCAACAGGGGCGTAATGAAAAACTGTTTTTT. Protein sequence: CASSAQQGRNEKLFF.